This TCR beta chain derives from a study of T cell repertoires in MIS-A myocarditis (dated 2022 in TCRdb). V is clipped by 3 bases and J by 0 bases, and the sequence between their germline boundaries is 3 bases long. The CDR3 spans 13 residues, from the cysteine through the phenylalanine. Only the CDR3 DNA is retained, 39 bases long and in frame from the first base. According to the germline V gene (reference sequence), CDR1 reads LNHDA and CDR2 reads SQIVND. TCRbeta CDR3 regions were amplified with the immunoSEQ bias-controlled multiplex PCR and sequenced at high throughput. From the authors' description of their analysis: The immunoSEQ vendor pipeline collapsed and filtered the CDR3 sequences so that the abundance and frequency of each unique TCRbeta CDR3 could be quantified. Dominant CDR3 amino acid sequences were clustered with SARS-CoV-2-specific ImmuneCODE TCRbeta sequences by CD-HIT using a 90% global sequence identity threshold. Clones at frequencies from 0.1 to 1 were categorized as hyperexpanded, and clones at frequencies from 0.01 to 0.1 were categorized as large. CDR3 amino acid sequences and V and J gene assignments of dominant clones were confirmed with MiXCR. The R stringdist package was used to calculate Levenshtein distances between the patient clonotypes and the ImmuneCODE hits. TCRdb holds this immuneACCESS table with in-frame rearrangements only. Some clones are missing; in checked studies, unresolved V genes explain under half, and the rest has no known cause. Clone size and V and J calls were adopted from that table, with D and trimming inferred from the DNA. Here the sample has around 6,000 clones; 75% to 80% occur a single time. The top ten clones comprise less than 65% of the sample.

The QIAamp DNA FFPE kit was used to extract genomic DNA from formalin-fixed paraffin-embedded autopsy tissue. The count of this clone is one. Its antigen is not yet known. Base qualities are not recorded, but no much larger clone differs from it by a single base. Rearrangement joined TRBV19 to TRBJ1-5; a confident D gene designation cannot be given. The sequence was collected from a man in his late teens or twenties with fulminant myocarditis from multisystem inflammatory syndrome in adults (MIS-A) after COVID-19. The sample was interventricular septum heart tissue obtained at autopsy. The cell subset or site label here, explained by the study, means: cardiac tissue sample (left or right ventricle, interventricular septum, or pericardium). The CDR3 sequence is CASSMSSNQPQHF. The DNA is as follows: TGTGCCAGTAGTATGAGTAGCAATCAGCCCCAGCATTTT.